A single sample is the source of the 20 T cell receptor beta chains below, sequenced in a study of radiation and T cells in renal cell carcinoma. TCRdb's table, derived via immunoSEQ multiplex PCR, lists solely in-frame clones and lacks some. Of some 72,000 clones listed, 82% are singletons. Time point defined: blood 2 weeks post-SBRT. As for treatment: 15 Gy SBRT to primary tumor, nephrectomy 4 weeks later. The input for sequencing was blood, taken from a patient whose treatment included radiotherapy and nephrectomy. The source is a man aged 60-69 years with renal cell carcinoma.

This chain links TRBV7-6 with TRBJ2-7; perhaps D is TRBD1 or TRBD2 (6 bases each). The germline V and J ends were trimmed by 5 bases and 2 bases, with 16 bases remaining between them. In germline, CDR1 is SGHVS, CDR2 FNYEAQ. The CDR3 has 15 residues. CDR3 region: CASSQEGGGPYEQYF. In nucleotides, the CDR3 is TGTGCCAGCAGCCAAGAGGGGGGAGGTCCCTACGAGCAGTACTTC. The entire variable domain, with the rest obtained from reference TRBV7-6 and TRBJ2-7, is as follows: GAGVSQSPRYKVTKRGQDVALRCDPISGHVSLYWYRQALGQGPEFLTYFNYEAQQDKSGLPNDRFSAERPEGSISTLTIQRTEQRDSAMYRCASSQEGGGPYEQYFGPGTRLTVT.

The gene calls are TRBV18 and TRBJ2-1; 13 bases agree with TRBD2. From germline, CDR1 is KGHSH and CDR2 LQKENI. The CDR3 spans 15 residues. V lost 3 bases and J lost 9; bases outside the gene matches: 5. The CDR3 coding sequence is TGTGCCAGCTCACCCGGGACTAGCGGGAAAGGTGAGCAGTTCTTC. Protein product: CASSPGTSGKGEQFF.

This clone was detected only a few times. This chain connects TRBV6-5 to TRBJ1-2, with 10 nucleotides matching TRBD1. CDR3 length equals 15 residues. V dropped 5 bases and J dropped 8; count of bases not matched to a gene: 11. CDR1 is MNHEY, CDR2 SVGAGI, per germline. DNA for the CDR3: TGTGCCAGCAGTCCGCGGGGGACAGGGGTAGGCGGCTACACCTTC. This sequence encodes CASSPRGTGVGGYTF.

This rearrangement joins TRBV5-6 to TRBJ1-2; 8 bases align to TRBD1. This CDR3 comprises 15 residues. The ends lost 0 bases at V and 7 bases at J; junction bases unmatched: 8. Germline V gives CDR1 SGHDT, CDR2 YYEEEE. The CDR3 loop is CASSLGAGGTSGYTF. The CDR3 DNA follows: TGTGCCAGCAGCTTGGGGGCAGGGGGCACGAGTGGCTACACCTTC.

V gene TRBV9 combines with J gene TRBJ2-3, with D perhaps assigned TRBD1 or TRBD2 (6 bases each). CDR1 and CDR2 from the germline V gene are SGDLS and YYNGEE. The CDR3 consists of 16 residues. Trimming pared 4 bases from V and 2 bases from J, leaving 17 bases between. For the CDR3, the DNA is TGTGCCAGCAGCCCAAGGGGGGACACCTACACAGATACGCAGTATTTT. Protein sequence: CASSPRGDTYTDTQYF.

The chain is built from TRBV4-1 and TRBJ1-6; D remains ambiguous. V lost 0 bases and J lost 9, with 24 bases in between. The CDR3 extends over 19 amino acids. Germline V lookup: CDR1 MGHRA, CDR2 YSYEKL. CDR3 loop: CASSQDRLGRVGRGSPLHF. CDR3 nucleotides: TGCGCCAGCAGCCAAGATAGGCTGGGGAGGGTAGGACGCGGTTCACCCCTCCACTTT.

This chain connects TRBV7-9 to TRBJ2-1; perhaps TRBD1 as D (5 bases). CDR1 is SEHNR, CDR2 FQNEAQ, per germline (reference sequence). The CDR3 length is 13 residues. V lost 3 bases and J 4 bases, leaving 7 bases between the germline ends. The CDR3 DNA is TGTGCCAGCAGCTTCGACAGTTACAATGAGCAGTTCTTC. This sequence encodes CASSFDSYNEQFF.

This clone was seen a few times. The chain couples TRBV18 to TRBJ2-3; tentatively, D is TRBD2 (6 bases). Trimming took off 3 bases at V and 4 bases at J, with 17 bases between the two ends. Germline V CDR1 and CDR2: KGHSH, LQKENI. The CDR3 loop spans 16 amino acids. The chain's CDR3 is CASSPPGGIAPDTQYF. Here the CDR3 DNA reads TGTGCCAGCTCACCCCCTGGCGGGATAGCTCCAGATACGCAGTATTTT.

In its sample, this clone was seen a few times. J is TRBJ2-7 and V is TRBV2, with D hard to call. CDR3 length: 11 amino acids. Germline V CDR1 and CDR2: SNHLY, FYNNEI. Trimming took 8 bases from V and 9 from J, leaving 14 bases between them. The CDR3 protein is CASGPALGQYF. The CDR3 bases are TGTGCCAGCGGTCCAGCACTTGGGCAGTACTTC.

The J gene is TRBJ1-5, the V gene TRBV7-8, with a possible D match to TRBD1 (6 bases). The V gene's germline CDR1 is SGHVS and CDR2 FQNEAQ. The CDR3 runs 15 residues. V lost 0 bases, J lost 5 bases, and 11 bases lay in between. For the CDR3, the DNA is TGTGCCAGCAGCTTAGCGGCGACAGGTGATCAGCCCCAGCATTTT. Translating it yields CASSLAATGDQPQHF.

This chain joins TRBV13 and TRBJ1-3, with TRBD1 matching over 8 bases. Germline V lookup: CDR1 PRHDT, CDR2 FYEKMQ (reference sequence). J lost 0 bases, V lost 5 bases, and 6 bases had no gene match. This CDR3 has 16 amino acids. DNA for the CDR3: TGTGCCAGCAGCATACCCACAGGGGGCTCTGGAAACACCATATATTTT. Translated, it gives CASSIPTGGSGNTIYF.

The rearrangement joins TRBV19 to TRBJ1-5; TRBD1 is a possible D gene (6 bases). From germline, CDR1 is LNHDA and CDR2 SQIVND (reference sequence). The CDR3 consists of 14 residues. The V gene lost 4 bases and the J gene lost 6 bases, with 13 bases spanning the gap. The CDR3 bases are TGTGCCAGTAGTAGTACAGGGAGGAGTCAGCCCCAGCATTTT. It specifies CASSSTGRSQPQHF.

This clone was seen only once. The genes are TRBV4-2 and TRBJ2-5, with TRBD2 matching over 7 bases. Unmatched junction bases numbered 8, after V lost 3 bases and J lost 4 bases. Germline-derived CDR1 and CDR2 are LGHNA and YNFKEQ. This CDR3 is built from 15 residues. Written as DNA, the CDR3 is TGTGCCAGCAGCCAGGATGAGGGAGGGCCAGAGACCCAGTACTTC. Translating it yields CASSQDEGGPETQYF.

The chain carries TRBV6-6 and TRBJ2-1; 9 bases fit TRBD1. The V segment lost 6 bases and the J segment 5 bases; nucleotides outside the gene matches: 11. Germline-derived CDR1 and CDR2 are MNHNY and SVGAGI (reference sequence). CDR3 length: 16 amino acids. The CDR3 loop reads CASSRPPGQGNNEQFF. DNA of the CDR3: TGTGCCAGCAGCCGACCCCCGGGACAGGGCAACAATGAGCAGTTCTTC.

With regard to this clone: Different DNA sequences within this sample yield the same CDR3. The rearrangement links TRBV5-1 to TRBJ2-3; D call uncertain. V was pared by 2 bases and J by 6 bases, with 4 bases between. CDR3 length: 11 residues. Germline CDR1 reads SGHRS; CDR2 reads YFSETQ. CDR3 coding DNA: TGCGCCAGCAGCTTTAGGGATACGCAGTATTTT. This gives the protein CASSFRDTQYF.

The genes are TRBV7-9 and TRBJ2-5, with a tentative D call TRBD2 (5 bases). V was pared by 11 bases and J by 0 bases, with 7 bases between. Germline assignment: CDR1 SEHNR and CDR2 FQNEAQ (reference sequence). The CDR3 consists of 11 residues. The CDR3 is CAYGDQETQYF. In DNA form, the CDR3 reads TGTGCCTACGGGGACCAAGAGACCCAGTACTTC.

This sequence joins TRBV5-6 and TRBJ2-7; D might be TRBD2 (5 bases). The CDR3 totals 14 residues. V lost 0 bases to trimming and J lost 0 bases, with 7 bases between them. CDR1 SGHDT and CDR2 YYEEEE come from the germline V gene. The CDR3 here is CASSLGTPSYEQYF. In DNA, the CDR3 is TGTGCCAGCAGCTTGGGGACTCCCTCCTACGAGCAGTACTTC.

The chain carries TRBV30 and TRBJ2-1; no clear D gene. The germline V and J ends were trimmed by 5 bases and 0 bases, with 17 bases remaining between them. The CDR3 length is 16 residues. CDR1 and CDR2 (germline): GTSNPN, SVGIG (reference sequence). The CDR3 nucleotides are TGTGCCTGGGGCCCGGATTATGGCAGCTCCTACAATGAGCAGTTCTTC. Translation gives CAWGPDYGSSYNEQFF.

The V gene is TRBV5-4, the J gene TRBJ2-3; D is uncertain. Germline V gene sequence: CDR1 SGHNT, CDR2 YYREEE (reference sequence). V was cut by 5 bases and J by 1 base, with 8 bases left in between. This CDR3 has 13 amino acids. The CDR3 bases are TGTGCCAGCAGATTGCAAGGCACAGATACGCAGTATTTT. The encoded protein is CASRLQGTDTQYF. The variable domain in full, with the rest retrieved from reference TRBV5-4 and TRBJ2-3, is ETGVTQSPTHLIKTRGQQVTLRCSSQSGHNTVSWYQQALGQGPQFIFQYYREEENGRGNFPPRFSGLQFPNYSSELNVNALELDDSALYLCASRLQGTDTQYFGPGTRLTVL.

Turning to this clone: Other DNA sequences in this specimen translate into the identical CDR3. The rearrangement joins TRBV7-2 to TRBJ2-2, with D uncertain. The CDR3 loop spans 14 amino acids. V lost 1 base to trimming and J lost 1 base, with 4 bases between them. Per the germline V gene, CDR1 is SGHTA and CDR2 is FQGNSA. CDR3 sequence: CASSLGQNTGELFF. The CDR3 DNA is TGTGCCAGCAGCTTAGGGCAGAACACCGGGGAGCTGTTTTTT.